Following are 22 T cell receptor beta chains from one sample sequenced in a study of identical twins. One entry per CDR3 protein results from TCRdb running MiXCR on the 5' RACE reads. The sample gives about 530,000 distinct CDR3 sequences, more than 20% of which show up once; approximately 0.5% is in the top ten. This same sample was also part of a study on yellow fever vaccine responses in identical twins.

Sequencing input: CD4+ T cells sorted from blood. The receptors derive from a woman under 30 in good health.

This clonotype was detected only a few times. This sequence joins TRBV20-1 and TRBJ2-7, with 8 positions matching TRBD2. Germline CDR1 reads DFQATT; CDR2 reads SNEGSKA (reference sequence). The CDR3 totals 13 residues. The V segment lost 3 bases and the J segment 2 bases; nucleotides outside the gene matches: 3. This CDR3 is CSASPGGAYEQYV. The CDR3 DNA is TGCAGTGCTAGTCCCGGGGGGGCCTACGAGCAGTACGTC.

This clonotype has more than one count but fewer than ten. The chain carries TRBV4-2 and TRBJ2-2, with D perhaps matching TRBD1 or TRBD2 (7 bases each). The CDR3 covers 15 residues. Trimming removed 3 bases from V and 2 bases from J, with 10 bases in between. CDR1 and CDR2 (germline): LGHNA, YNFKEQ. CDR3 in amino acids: CASSQGGGNTGELFF. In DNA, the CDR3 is TGTGCCAGCAGCCAGGGAGGGGGCAACACCGGGGAGCTGTTTTTT.

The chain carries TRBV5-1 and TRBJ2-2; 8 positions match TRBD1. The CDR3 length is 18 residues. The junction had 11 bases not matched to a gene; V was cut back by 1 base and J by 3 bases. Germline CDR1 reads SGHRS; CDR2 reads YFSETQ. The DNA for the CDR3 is TGCGCCAGCAGCTTGCGTCCAGGGGGCAAGGGGGACACCGGGGAGCTGTTTTTT. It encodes CASSLRPGGKGDTGELFF.

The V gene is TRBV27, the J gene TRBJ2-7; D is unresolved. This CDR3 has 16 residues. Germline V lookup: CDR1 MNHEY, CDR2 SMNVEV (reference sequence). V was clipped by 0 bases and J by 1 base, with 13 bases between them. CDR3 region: CASSLSRSLVSYEQYF. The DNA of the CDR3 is TGTGCCAGCAGTTTATCCAGATCTCTGGTATCCTACGAGCAGTACTTC.

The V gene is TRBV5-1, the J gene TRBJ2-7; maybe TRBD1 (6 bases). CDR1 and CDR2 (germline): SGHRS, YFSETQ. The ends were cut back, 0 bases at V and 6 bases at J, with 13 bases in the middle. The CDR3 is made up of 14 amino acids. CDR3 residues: CASSLGQGKFEQYF. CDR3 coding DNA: TGCGCCAGCAGCTTGGGGCAGGGGAAGTTCGAGCAGTACTTC.

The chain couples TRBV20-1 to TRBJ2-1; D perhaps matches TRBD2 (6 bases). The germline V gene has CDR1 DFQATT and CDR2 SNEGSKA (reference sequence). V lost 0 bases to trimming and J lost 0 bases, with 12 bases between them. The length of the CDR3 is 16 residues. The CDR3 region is CSARDVASDSYNEQFF. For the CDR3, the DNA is TGCAGTGCTAGAGATGTTGCTAGCGACTCCTACAATGAGCAGTTCTTC.

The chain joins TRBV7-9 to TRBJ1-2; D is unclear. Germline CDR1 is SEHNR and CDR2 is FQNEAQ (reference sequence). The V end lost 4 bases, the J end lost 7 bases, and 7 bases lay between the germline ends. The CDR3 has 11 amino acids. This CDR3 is CASSSPTGYTF. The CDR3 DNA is TGTGCCAGCAGCTCCCCCACTGGCTACACCTTC. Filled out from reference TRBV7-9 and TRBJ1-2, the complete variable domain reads DTGVSQNPRHKITKRGQNVTFRCDPISEHNRLYWYRQTLGQGPEFLTYFQNEAQLEKSRLLSDRFSAERPKGSFSTLEIQRTEQGDSAMYLCASSSPTGYTFGSGTRLTVV.

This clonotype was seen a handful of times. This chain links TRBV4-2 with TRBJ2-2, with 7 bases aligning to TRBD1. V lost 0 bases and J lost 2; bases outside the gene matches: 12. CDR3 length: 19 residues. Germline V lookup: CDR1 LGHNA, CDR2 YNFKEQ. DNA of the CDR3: TGTGCCAGCAGCCAAGATGGAGTAGCAGGGGGAATTAACACCGGGGAGCTGTTTTTT. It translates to CASSQDGVAGGINTGELFF.

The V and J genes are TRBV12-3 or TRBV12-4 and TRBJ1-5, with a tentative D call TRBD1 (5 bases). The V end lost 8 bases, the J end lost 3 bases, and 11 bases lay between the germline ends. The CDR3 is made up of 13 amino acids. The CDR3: CASSGRNNQPQHF. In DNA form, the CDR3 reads TGTGCCAGCTCGGGACGGAACAATCAGCCCCAGCATTTT.

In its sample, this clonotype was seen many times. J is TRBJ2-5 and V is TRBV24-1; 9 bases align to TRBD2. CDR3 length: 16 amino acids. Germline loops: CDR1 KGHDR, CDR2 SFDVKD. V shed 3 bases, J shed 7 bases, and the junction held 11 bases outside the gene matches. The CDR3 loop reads CATSDPEAGGPRTQYF. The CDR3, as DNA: TGTGCCACCAGTGATCCCGAGGCGGGAGGGCCTAGGACCCAGTACTTC.

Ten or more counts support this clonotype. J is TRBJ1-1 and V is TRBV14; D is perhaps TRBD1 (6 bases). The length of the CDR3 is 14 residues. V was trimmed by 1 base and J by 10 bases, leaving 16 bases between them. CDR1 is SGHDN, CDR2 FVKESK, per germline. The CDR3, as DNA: TGTGCCAGCAGCCAAGCGGGGGGCTCGGCTGGAGCTTTCTTT. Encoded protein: CASSQAGGSAGAFF.

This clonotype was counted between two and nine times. The DNA for the CDR3 is TGTGCCAGCAGTTTAGGACGGAGGGCCTACGAGCAGTACTTC. It translates to CASSLGRRAYEQYF. This chain joins TRBV28 and TRBJ2-7; D is possibly TRBD2 (6 bases). The CDR3 consists of 14 residues. Germline V gives CDR1 MDHEN, CDR2 SYDVKM. Trimming pared 2 bases from V and 2 bases from J, leaving 10 bases between.

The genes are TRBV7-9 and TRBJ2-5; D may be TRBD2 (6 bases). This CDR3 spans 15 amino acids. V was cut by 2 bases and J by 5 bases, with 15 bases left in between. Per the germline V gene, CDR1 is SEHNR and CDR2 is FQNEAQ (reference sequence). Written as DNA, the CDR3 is TGTGCCAGCAGCTTAAGCGGGCAATCGGGGGAGACCCAGTACTTC. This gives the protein CASSLSGQSGETQYF.

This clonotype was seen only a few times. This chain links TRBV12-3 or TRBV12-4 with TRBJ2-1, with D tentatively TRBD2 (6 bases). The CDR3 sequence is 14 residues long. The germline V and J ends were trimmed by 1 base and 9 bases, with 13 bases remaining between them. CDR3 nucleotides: TGTGCCAGCAGTTTAGTGGAGGGATGGCGTGAGCAGTTCTTC. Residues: CASSLVEGWREQFF.

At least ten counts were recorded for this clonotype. The CDR3 sequence: CASSLYSTGTGNEKLFF. The CDR3 DNA reads as TGTGCCAGCAGCTTATACTCCACCGGGACAGGGAATGAAAAACTGTTTTTT. The rearrangement joins TRBV5-6 to TRBJ1-4; 9 bases agree with TRBD1. Germline V gives CDR1 SGHDT, CDR2 YYEEEE. Losses at the gene ends were 2 bases for V and 5 bases for J; bases not matched to a gene: 10. The CDR3 length is 17 residues.

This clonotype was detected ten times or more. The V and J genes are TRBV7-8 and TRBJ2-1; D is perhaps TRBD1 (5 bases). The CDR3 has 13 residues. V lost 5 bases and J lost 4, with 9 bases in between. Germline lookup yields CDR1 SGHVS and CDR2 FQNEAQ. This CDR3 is CASSVTGYNEQFF. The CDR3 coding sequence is TGTGCCAGCAGCGTTACAGGTTACAATGAGCAGTTCTTC.

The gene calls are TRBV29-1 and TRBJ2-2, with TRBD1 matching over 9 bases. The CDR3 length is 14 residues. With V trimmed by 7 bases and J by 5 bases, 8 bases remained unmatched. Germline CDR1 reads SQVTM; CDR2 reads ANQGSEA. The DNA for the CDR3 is TGCAGCGACAGGGGGCCTGGAACTACCGGGGAGCTGTTTTTT. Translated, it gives CSDRGPGTTGELFF.

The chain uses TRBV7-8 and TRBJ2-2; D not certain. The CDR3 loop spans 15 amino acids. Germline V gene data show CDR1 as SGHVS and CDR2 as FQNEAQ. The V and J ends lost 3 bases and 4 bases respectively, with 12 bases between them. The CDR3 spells CASSFGPGATGELFF. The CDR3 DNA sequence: TGTGCCAGCAGCTTCGGTCCAGGAGCCACCGGGGAGCTGTTTTTT.

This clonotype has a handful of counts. This CDR3 is CASLDRANTGELFF. The CDR3 nucleotides read TGTGCCAGCCTCGACAGGGCTAACACCGGGGAGCTGTTTTTT. The chain uses TRBV7-9 and TRBJ2-2, with 7 bases aligning to TRBD1. V gave up 8 bases and J gave up 2 bases; unmatched junction bases: 5. The CDR3 totals 14 residues. CDR1 and CDR2 from the germline V gene are SEHNR and FQNEAQ (reference sequence).

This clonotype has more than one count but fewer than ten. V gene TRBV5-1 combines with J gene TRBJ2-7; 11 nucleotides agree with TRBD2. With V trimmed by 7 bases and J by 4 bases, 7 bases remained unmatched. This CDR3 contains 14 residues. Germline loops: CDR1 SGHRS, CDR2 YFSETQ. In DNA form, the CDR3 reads TGCGCCAGCCGAGAGACTAGCGGGAAGTACGAGCAGTACTTC. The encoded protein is CASRETSGKYEQYF.

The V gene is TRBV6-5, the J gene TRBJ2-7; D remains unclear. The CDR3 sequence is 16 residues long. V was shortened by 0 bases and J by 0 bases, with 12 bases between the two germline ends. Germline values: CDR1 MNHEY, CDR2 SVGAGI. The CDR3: CASSYSVAPSSYEQYF. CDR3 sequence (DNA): TGTGCCAGCAGTTACTCGGTCGCACCCAGCTCCTACGAGCAGTACTTC.

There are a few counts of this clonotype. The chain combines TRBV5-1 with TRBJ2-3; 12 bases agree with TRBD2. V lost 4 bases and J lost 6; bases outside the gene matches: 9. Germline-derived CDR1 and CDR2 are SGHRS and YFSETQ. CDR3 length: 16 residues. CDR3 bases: TGCGCCAGCAGCAGACGACTAGCGGGGGCAGGGGATACGCAGTATTTT. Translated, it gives CASSRRLAGAGDTQYF.